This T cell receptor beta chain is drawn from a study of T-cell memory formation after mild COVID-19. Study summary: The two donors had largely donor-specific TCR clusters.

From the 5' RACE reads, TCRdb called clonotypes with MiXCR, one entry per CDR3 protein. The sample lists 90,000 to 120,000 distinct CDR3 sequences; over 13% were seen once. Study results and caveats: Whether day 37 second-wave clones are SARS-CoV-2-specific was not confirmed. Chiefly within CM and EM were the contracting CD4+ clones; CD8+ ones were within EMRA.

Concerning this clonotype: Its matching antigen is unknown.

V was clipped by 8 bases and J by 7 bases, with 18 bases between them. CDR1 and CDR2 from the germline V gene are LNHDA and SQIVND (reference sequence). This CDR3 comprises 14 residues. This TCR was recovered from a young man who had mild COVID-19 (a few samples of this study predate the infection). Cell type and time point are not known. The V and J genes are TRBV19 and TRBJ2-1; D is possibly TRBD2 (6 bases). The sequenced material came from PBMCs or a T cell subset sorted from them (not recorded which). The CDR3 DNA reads TGTGCCAGTCGCCATCCGGGGGTCATGAATGAGCAGTTCTTC. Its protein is CASRHPGVMNEQFF.